The 24 T cell receptor beta chains given below trace back to one sample, sequenced in a study of T cells in Graves' hyperthyroidism and ophthalmopathy. Authors of the study amplified TCR beta CDR3 regions from RNA transcripts. An initial round of RT-PCR targeting the TCR CDR3 relied on the HTBI primer set. From the multiplex PCR reads, TCRdb called clonotypes with MiXCR, one entry per CDR3 protein. The sample holds about 520,000 distinct CDR3 sequences; about 24% are singletons and the top ten take about 11%. Sequenced material: blood. The receptors derive from a woman aged 30 to 39 with Graves' ophthalmopathy.

In this sample, this clonotype turned up many times. The J gene is TRBJ2-7, the V gene TRBV11-2, with a possible D match to TRBD1 (6 bases). V was pared by 0 bases and J by 6 bases, with 18 bases between. This CDR3 region has 16 residues. Germline values: CDR1 SGHAT, CDR2 FQNNGV. The CDR3 region has the DNA TGTGCCAGCAGCTTAGAAACTTCGGGACATAAGAGCGAGCAGTACTTC. This codes for CASSLETSGHKSEQYF.

This chain connects TRBV10-1 to TRBJ2-5, with D unclear. CDR1 and CDR2 (germline): WNHNN, SYGVQD (reference sequence). The CDR3 loop spans 15 amino acids. Trimming took off 3 bases at V and 1 base at J, with 12 bases between the two ends. CDR3 nucleotide sequence: TGCGCCAGCAGTGACAGGAAGACGACCCAAGAGACCCAGTACTTC. This sequence encodes CASSDRKTTQETQYF.

The chain combines TRBV6-1 with TRBJ2-7; D is perhaps TRBD2 (6 bases). The V end lost 6 bases, the J end lost 6 bases, and 12 bases lay between the germline ends. CDR3 length equals 12 residues. Per the germline V gene, CDR1 is MNHNS and CDR2 is SASEGT. This CDR3 reads CASRTTSFEQYF. The CDR3, as DNA: TGTGCCAGCAGAACGACTAGTTTCGAGCAGTACTTC.

This clonotype was detected many times. The CDR3 is CSASGTVGNTIYF. The CDR3 DNA follows: TGCAGTGCTTCCGGGACAGTCGGAAACACCATATATTTT. This chain uses TRBV20-1 with TRBJ1-3; 7 bases are shared with TRBD1. Germline loops: CDR1 DFQATT, CDR2 SNEGSKA (reference sequence). Unmatched junction bases numbered 5, after V lost 5 bases and J lost 4 bases. There are 13 residues in the CDR3.

V is TRBV19 and J is TRBJ1-5; D is unclear. The CDR3 consists of 15 residues. CDR1 and CDR2 (germline): LNHDA, SQIVND (reference sequence). V was shortened by 7 bases and J by 3 bases, with 16 bases between the two germline ends. The CDR3 nucleotides are TGTGCCAGTATTACAAAGGACGGATACAATCAGCCCCAGCATTTT. Its protein product is CASITKDGYNQPQHF.

The chain carries TRBV15 and TRBJ2-7; tentatively, D is TRBD1 (5 bases). CDR3 length equals 15 residues. CDR1 LNHNV and CDR2 YYDKDF come from the germline V gene (reference sequence). V was shortened by 5 bases and J by 2 bases, with 16 bases between the two germline ends. The CDR3 spells CATSPTPVGPYEQYF. DNA for the CDR3: TGTGCCACCAGCCCCACCCCGGTGGGGCCCTACGAGCAGTACTTC.

This clonotype was detected a few times. This sequence joins TRBV4-3 and TRBJ2-6; either TRBD1 or TRBD2 may fit D (5 bases each). The CDR3 is 17 residues long. Germline V gene data show CDR1 as LGHNA and CDR2 as YSLEER. V lost 3 bases and J 1 base, leaving 13 bases between the germline ends. The CDR3 DNA reads as TGCGCCAGCAGCCAGTCCCAGGGAGAATCTGGGGCCAACGTCCTGACTTTC. Translated, it gives CASSQSQGESGANVLTF.

Only a few counts were recorded for this clonotype. Here the CDR3 DNA reads TGTGCCAGCAGCTTGACTAGCGGGACCCAAGAGACCCAGTACTTC. This gives the protein CASSLTSGTQETQYF. This chain uses TRBV7-3 with TRBJ2-5, with TRBD2 identical over 11 bases. J was trimmed by 1 base and V by 3 bases; bases with no gene match: 1. Per germline, CDR1 SGHTA and CDR2 FQGTGA. The CDR3 has 15 amino acids.

At least ten counts were recorded for this clonotype. The V and J genes are TRBV6-2 or TRBV6-3 and TRBJ2-2; no firm D call. V shed 0 bases and J shed 6 bases, with 20 bases lying between them. The CDR3 sequence is 18 residues long. Germline V lookup: CDR1 MNHEY, CDR2 SVGEGT. The CDR3 region is CASSYSGRSSIFAGELFF. DNA for the CDR3: TGTGCCAGCAGTTACTCGGGCAGGTCATCAATTTTCGCCGGGGAGCTGTTTTTT.

This rearrangement joins TRBV20-1 to TRBJ1-1, with 8 bases lining up with TRBD1. Germline-derived CDR1 and CDR2 are DFQATT and SNEGSKA (reference sequence). Losses at the gene ends were 6 bases for V and 0 bases for J; bases not matched to a gene: 6. The CDR3 covers 14 residues. CDR3 sequence: CSAPGQGLNTEAFF. CDR3 nucleotide sequence: TGCAGTGCCCCCGGACAGGGTTTGAACACTGAAGCTTTCTTT.

This clonotype appeared many times. The V and J genes are TRBV6-1 and TRBJ2-7, with 8 bases lining up with TRBD2. Germline V CDR1 and CDR2: MNHNS, SASEGT. The CDR3 is 14 residues long. Germline trimming cut 6 bases from V and 2 bases from J; bases unmatched to any gene: 6. CDR3 residues: CASRTSGGPYEQYF. CDR3 DNA: TGTGCCAGCAGAACCAGCGGGGGCCCCTACGAGCAGTACTTC.

This clonotype appeared many times. The chain couples TRBV27 to TRBJ1-1, with D maybe TRBD1 (5 bases). V shed 8 bases and J shed 5 bases, with 12 bases lying between them. This CDR3 has 12 amino acids. CDR1 MNHEY and CDR2 SMNVEV come from the germline V gene (reference sequence). CDR3 amino acids: CASGTLGTEAFF. CDR3 nucleotides: TGTGCCAGCGGGACCCTAGGGACTGAAGCTTTCTTT.

In its sample, this clonotype was seen many times. The chain employs TRBV24-1 and TRBJ2-5, with 7 bases that match TRBD1. This CDR3 has 13 amino acids. Germline V gene sequence: CDR1 KGHDR, CDR2 SFDVKD. V lost 3 bases, J lost 8 bases, and 5 bases stayed unmatched. DNA for the CDR3: TGTGCCACCAGTGATGCGGACAGGATAACCCAGTACTTC. Amino acid sequence: CATSDADRITQYF.

This clonotype was detected a few times. The germline gene is not matched at one end of the junction; a read error may be the cause. V is TRBV12-3 or TRBV12-4 and J is TRBJ2-4; D may be TRBD1 (5 bases). The CDR3 has 15 residues. The CDR3 loop is CASSPPRQLKNIKYF. The CDR3 bases are TGTGCCAGCAGTCCCCCGCGACAGCTCAAAAACATTAAGTACTTC.

Many counts were recorded for this clonotype. J is TRBJ1-5 and V is TRBV10-3; 9 nucleotides agree with TRBD1. CDR1 is ENHRY and CDR2 is SYGVKD in the germline V gene. The ends lost 3 bases at V and 6 bases at J; junction bases unmatched: 3. The CDR3 extends over 14 amino acids. This chain's CDR3 is CAISDTGGTQPQHF. The CDR3 DNA reads TGTGCCATCAGTGACACAGGGGGCACTCAGCCCCAGCATTTT.

This clonotype was detected many times. This chain connects TRBV7-2 to TRBJ2-4, with D hard to call. Germline V gene sequence: CDR1 SGHTA, CDR2 FQGNSA. The CDR3 extends over 14 amino acids. Trimming cost V 2 bases and J 8 bases, with 13 bases left between them. CDR3 bases: TGTGCCAGCAGCTTAAGCCTCTTTACGGACATTCAGTACTTC. This gives the protein CASSLSLFTDIQYF.

The rearrangement links TRBV20-1 to TRBJ1-1; 7 bases map to TRBD1. The V segment lost 2 bases and the J segment 2 bases; nucleotides outside the gene matches: 11. Germline loops: CDR1 DFQATT, CDR2 SNEGSKA (reference sequence). The CDR3 is 16 amino acids. The CDR3 sequence is CSARISRRGQNTEAFF. CDR3 DNA: TGCAGTGCTAGAATAAGCCGAAGGGGGCAAAACACTGAAGCTTTCTTT.

V is TRBV28 and J is TRBJ2-5; TRBD2 matches 8 bases. There are 16 residues in the CDR3. The junction had 6 bases not matched to a gene; V was cut back by 3 bases and J by 0 bases. Germline V gene data show CDR1 as MDHEN and CDR2 as SYDVKM. This CDR3 reads CASSFPGLADQETQYF. The CDR3 DNA reads as TGTGCCAGCAGTTTTCCCGGACTAGCAGACCAAGAGACCCAGTACTTC.

V is TRBV14 and J is TRBJ2-5; TRBD2 might be the D (6 bases). Trimming pared 6 bases from V and 6 bases from J, leaving 23 bases between. Looked up from germline, CDR1 is SGHDN and CDR2 is FVKESK. This CDR3 region has 16 residues. The CDR3 region has the DNA TGTGCCAGCAGGCCCGCCTCGGGCCCGGCGGGGCAGACCCAGTACTTC. It specifies CASRPASGPAGQTQYF.

This clonotype was recorded at least ten times. CDR3 coding DNA: TGTGCCAGCAGTGAGGTTCGGGCCGCGCTATTCTATGGCTACACCTTC. It specifies CASSEVRAALFYGYTF. The chain employs TRBV2 and TRBJ1-2; unclear D gene. The V end was cut by 3 bases, the J end by 4 bases, with 18 bases between. From germline, CDR1 is SNHLY and CDR2 FYNNEI. This CDR3 contains 16 residues.

The table lists this clonotype with many counts. This chain connects TRBV29-1 to TRBJ1-2, with D possibly being TRBD1 (6 bases). Germline CDR1 and CDR2: SQVTM and ANQGSEA. The CDR3 has 13 residues. The V and J ends lost 3 bases and 4 bases respectively, with 12 bases between them. Written as DNA, the CDR3 is TGCAGCGTTGATAAACAGGGTCCCTATGGCTACACCTTC. Translating gives CSVDKQGPYGYTF.

Ten or more counts support this clonotype. The chain carries TRBV7-6 and TRBJ1-1, with D tentatively TRBD1 (6 bases). The CDR3 spans 14 residues. V gave up 2 bases and J gave up 4 bases, with 11 bases separating them. CDR1 is SGHVS, CDR2 FNYEAQ, per germline. CDR3 loop: CASSLISGVTEAFF. CDR3 coding DNA: TGTGCCAGCAGCTTAATATCAGGGGTCACTGAAGCTTTCTTT.

This clonotype was observed many times. In nucleotides, the CDR3 is TGTGCCAGCAGTCCCGGACTAGCGGGGTACCGATCCTTAAACACCGGGGAGCTGTTTTTT. Residues: CASSPGLAGYRSLNTGELFF. The V and J genes are TRBV6-2 or TRBV6-3 and TRBJ2-2; 12 bases are a match to TRBD2. CDR3 size: 20 residues. The germline V gene encodes CDR1 MNHEY and CDR2 SVGEGT. After removal of 5 bases from V and 2 bases from J, the junction contained 15 bases not matched to a gene.

The chain recombines TRBV20-1 with TRBJ1-2; possibly TRBD1 for D (6 bases). CDR3 length: 14 residues. Germline V gene data show CDR1 as DFQATT and CDR2 as SNEGSKA (reference sequence). Trimming took 6 bases from V and 6 from J, leaving 20 bases between them. The CDR3 protein is CSASRDNSPNGYTF. The CDR3 bases are TGCAGTGCGAGCCGGGACAATAGTCCTAATGGCTACACCTTC.